This TCR beta chain was sequenced during a study of blood T cell repertoires in COVID-19. CDR1 is MDHEN, CDR2 SYDVKM, per germline. V was pared by 0 bases and J by 5 bases, with 6 bases of the junction left unmatched. The CDR3 length is 16 residues. Libraries were prepared by immunoSEQ multiplex PCR; TCRdb keeps only in-frame clonotypes and omits some of them. The repertoire holds under 200,000 clones, with about 87% as singletons. The TCR originated in a woman aged 55-69 years who had recovered from COVID-19. Material: peripheral blood. The V gene is TRBV28, the J gene TRBJ2-5; TRBD1 matches 10 bases. The chain's CDR3 is CASSLWTGGTSETQYF. CDR3 coding DNA: TGTGCCAGCAGTTTATGGACAGGGGGCACATCGGAGACCCAGTACTTC.